What follows are 5 T cell receptor beta chains derived from one specimen sequenced in a study of T cells in Graves' hyperthyroidism and ophthalmopathy. Regions amplified from RNA transcripts were the TCR beta CDR3 regions. The HTBI primer set was used in a first-round RT-PCR of the TCR CDR3. TCRdb independently ran MiXCR on the multiplex PCR reads; one entry per CDR3 protein. The sample has 220,000 or so distinct CDR3 sequences, around 15% seen once. Source material: blood. The receptors stem from a woman aged 18 to 35 with Graves' ophthalmopathy.

The chain links TRBV14 to TRBJ2-5; 7 bases are shared with TRBD2. The CDR3 extends over 12 amino acids. J was trimmed by 5 bases and V by 5 bases; bases with no gene match: 2. Germline CDR1 SGHDN, CDR2 FVKESK. The CDR3 DNA sequence: TGTGCCAGCAGCTACGGGGGGGAGACCCAGTACTTC. This sequence encodes CASSYGGETQYF.

At least ten counts were recorded for this clonotype. This chain links TRBV20-1 with TRBJ2-5; 14 bases fit TRBD2. The CDR3 spans 13 residues. Losses at the gene ends were 5 bases for V and 5 bases for J; bases not matched to a gene: 1. Per germline, CDR1 DFQATT and CDR2 SNEGSKA (reference sequence). The CDR3 is CSAWTSGRETQYF. The CDR3 DNA follows: TGCAGTGCTTGGACTAGCGGGAGGGAGACCCAGTACTTC.

The table lists this clonotype with a few counts. Just one base apart from a much larger clone, this may be a read error. CDR3 coding DNA: TGTGCCAGCAGCGAGGGGATTAACTATGGCTACACCTTC. Protein product: CASSEGINYGYTF. J is TRBJ1-2 and V is TRBV9; the D gene is possibly TRBD1 (5 bases). The V end was cut by 3 bases, the J end by 1 base, with 7 bases between. Germline assignment: CDR1 SGDLS and CDR2 YYNGEE. This CDR3 contains 13 residues.

The rearrangement links TRBV7-3 to TRBJ1-1; TRBD1 agrees at 7 bases. This CDR3 region has 13 residues. The J segment lost 11 bases and the V segment lost 5 bases, leaving 11 bases of the junction unmatched. Germline lookup yields CDR1 SGHTA and CDR2 FQGTGA. This CDR3 is CASSLERNRGAFF. For the CDR3, the DNA is TGTGCCAGCAGCCTAGAGAGGAACAGGGGCGCTTTCTTT.

This clonotype was detected many times. The chain links TRBV20-1 to TRBJ2-7; TRBD2 is a possible D gene (6 bases). V was cut by 6 bases and J by 2 bases, with 17 bases left in between. The CDR3 consists of 14 residues. Germline V gives CDR1 DFQATT, CDR2 SNEGSKA (reference sequence). The CDR3 bases are TGCAGTGCCCCCCCCGGGACTGGACCCTACGAGCAGTACTTC. The encoded protein is CSAPPGTGPYEQYF.